This section outlines one T cell receptor (beta chain) sequence together with its context. This entry belongs to a study of blood T cells in healthy people across ages. For the second PCR, which ran for 7 to 11 cycles, a sample-barcoded 5' primer and a J-beta primer mix were used. Each CDR3 protein gets one entry after TCRdb re-called the 5' RACE reads with MiXCR. The table shows about 630,000 distinct CDR3 sequences, with 20% to 25% occurring only once. This CDR3 is 15 amino acids long. Trimming removed 4 bases from V and 7 bases from J; junction bases left unmatched: 8. Germline CDR1 and CDR2: SGHAT and FQNNGV.

V gene TRBV11-2 combines with J gene TRBJ1-4; 8 positions agree with TRBD1. The sequence derives from a man aged 65-85 years in good health. What was sequenced was blood. This chain's CDR3 is CASSSRTGSGEKLFF. In DNA form, the CDR3 reads TGTGCCAGCAGCTCGCGGACAGGGTCGGGTGAAAAACTGTTTTTT.